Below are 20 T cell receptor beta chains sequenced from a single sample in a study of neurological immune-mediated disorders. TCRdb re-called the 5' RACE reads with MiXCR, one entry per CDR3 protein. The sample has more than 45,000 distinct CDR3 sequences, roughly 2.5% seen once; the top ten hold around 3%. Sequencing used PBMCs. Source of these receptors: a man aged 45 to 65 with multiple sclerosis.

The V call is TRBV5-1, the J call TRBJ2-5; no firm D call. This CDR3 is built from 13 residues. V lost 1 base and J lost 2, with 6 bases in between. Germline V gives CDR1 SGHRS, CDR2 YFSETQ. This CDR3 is CASSLKGQETQYF. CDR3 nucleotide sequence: TGCGCCAGCAGCTTGAAGGGTCAAGAGACCCAGTACTTC. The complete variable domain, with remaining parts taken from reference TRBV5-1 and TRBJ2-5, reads KAGVTQTPRYLIKTRGQQVTLSCSPISGHRSVSWYQQTPGQGLQFLFEYFSETQRNKGNFPGRFSGRQFSNSRSEMNVSTLELGDSALYLCASSLKGQETQYFGPGTRLLVL.

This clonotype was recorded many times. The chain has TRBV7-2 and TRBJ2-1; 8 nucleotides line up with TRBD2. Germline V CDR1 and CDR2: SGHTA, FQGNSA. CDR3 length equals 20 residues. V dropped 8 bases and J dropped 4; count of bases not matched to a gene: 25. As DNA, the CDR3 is TGTGCCAGCGGCCGGCCGCGCCGCGGGGGGAGGACTGGCGGGTACAATGAGCAGTTCTTC. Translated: CASGRPRRGGRTGGYNEQFF.

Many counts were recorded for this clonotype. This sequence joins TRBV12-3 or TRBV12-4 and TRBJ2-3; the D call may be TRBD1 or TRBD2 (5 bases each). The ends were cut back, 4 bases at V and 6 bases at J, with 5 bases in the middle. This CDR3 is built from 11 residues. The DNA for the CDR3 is TGTGCCAGCAGTTGGGGGGATACGCAGTATTTT. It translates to CASSWGDTQYF.

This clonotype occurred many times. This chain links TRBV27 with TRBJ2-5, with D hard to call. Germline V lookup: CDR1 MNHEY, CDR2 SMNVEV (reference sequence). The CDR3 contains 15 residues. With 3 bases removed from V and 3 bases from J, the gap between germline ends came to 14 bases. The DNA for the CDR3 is TGTGCCAGCAGTTTTCGAAGGGTCCCGGAAGAGACCCAGTACTTC. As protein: CASSFRRVPEETQYF.

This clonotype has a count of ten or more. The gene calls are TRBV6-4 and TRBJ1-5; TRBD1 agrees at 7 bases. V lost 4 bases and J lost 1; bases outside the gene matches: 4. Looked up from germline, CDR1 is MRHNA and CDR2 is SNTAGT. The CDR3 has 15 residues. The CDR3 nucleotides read TGTGCCAGCAGTGTTCAGGGGGGGAGCAATCAGCCCCAGCATTTT. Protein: CASSVQGGSNQPQHF.

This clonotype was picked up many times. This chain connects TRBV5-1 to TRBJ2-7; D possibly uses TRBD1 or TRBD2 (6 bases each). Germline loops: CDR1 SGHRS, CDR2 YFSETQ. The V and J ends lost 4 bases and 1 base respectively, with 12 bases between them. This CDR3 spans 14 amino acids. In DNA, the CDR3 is TGCGCCAGCAGCCAGAGGGGGGATTCCTACGAGCAGTACTTC. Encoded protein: CASSQRGDSYEQYF.

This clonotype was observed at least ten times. CDR3 nucleotide sequence: TGTGCCACCAGCAGAGATCTGGGGGACAGGGAAGCTTTCTTT. Protein product: CATSRDLGDREAFF. The rearrangement links TRBV15 to TRBJ1-1, with 8 bases lining up with TRBD1. After removal of 0 bases from V and 8 bases from J, the junction contained 5 bases not matched to a gene. The CDR3 loop spans 14 amino acids. The germline CDR1 and CDR2 sequences are LNHNV and YYDKDF (reference sequence). The full variable domain, rest sourced from reference TRBV15 and TRBJ1-1, is DAMVIQNPRYQVTQFGKPVTLSCSQTLNHNVMYWYQQKSSQAPKLLFHYYDKDFNNEADTPDNFQSRRPNTSFCFLDIRSPGLGDTAMYLCATSRDLGDREAFFGQGTRLTVV.

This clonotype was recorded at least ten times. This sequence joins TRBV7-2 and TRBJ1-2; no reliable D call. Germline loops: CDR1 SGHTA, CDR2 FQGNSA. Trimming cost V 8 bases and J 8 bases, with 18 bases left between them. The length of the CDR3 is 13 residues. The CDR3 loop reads CASAPSTVPGYTF. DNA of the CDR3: TGTGCCAGCGCCCCTTCAACAGTACCGGGCTACACCTTC.

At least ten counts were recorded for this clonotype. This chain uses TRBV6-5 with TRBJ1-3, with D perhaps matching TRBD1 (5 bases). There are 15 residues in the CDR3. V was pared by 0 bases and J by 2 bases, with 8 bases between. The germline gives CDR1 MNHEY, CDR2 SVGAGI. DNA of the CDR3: TGTGCCAGCAGTTACTCGCTCAGGGCTGGAAACACCATATATTTT. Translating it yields CASSYSLRAGNTIYF.

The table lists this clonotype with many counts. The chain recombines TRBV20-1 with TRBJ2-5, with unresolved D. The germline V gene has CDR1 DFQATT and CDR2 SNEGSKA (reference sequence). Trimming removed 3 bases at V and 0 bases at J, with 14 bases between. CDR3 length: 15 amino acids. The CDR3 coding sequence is TGCAGTGCTAGGCCCCTGACCGCGTACCAAGAGACCCAGTACTTC. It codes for CSARPLTAYQETQYF.

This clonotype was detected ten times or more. The CDR3 DNA sequence: TGCAGTGCTAGCGGTAGCGGGGGGGCTCTAGAGACCCAGTACTTC. It is translated as CSASGSGGALETQYF. This chain links TRBV20-1 with TRBJ2-5; TRBD2 aligns across 11 bases. CDR1 and CDR2 (germline): DFQATT, SNEGSKA (reference sequence). CDR3 length equals 15 residues. The ends lost 3 bases at V and 4 bases at J; junction bases unmatched: 7.

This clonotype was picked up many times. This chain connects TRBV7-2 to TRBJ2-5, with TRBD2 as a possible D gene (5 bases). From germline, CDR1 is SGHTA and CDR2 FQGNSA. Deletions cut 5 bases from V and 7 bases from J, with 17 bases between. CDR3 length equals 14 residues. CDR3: CASSLFPGAGTQYF. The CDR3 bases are TGTGCCAGCAGCCTTTTTCCGGGTGCGGGGACCCAGTACTTC.

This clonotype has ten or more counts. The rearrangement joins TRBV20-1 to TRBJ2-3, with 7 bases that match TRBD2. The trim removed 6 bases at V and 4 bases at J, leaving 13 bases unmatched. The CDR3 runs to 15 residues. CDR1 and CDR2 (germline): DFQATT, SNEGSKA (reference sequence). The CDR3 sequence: CSASPMIGGADTQYF. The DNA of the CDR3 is TGCAGTGCCAGCCCAATGATTGGGGGGGCAGATACGCAGTATTTT.

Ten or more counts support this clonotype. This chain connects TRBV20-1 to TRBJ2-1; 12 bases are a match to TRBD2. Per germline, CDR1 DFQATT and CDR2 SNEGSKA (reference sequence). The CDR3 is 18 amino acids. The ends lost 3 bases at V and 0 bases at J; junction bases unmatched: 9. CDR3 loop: CSASLSSGGVGSYNEQFF. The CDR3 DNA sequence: TGCAGTGCTAGCCTTTCTAGCGGGGGGGTGGGCTCCTACAATGAGCAGTTCTTC.

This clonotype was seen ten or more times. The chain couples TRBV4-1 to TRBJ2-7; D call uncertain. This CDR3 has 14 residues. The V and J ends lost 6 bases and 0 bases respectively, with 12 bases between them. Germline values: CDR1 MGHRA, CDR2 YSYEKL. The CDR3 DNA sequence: TGCGCCAGCAGGCAATCGGGCAGCTCCTACGAGCAGTACTTC. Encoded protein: CASRQSGSSYEQYF.

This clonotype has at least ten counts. CDR3 sequence (DNA): TGTGCCAGCAGCCAAGGGACTAGCGGGGGGGCGGAGACCCAGTACTTC. This codes for CASSQGTSGGAETQYF. This rearrangement joins TRBV4-2 to TRBJ2-5; the match to TRBD2 covers 15 bases. CDR1 and CDR2 from the germline V gene are LGHNA and YNFKEQ. CDR3 length equals 16 residues. Germline trimming cut 1 base from V and 5 bases from J; bases unmatched to any gene: 2.

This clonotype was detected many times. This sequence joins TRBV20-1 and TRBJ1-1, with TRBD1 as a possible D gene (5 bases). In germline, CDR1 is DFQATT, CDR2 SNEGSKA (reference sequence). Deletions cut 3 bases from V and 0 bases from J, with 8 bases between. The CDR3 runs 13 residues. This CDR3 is CSASQGLNTEAFF. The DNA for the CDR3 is TGCAGTGCTAGCCAGGGCTTGAACACTGAAGCTTTCTTT.

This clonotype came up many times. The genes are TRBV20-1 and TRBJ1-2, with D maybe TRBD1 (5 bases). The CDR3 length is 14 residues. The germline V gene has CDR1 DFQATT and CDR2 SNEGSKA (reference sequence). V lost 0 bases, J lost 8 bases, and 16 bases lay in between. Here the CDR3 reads CSAREDMTSGGYTF. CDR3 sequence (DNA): TGCAGTGCTAGAGAGGACATGACTTCCGGGGGCTACACCTTC.

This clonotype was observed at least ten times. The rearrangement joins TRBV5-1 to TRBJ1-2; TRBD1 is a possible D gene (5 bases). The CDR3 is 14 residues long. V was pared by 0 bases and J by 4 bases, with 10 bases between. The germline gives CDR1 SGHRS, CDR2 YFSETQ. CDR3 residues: CASSLDGGGYGYTF. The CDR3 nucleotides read TGCGCCAGCAGCTTGGACGGGGGTGGCTATGGCTACACCTTC. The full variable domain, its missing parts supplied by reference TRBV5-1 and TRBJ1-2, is KAGVTQTPRYLIKTRGQQVTLSCSPISGHRSVSWYQQTPGQGLQFLFEYFSETQRNKGNFPGRFSGRQFSNSRSEMNVSTLELGDSALYLCASSLDGGGYGYTFGSGTRLTVV.

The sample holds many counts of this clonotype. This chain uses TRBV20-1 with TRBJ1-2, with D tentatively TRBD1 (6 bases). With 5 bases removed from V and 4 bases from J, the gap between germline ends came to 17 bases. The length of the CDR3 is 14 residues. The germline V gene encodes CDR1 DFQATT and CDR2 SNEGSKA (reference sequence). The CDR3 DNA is TGCAGTGCTGGAGGGTCCACAGGGCCCTATGGCTACACCTTC. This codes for CSAGGSTGPYGYTF.